Shown below are 13 T cell receptor beta chains from a single sample sequenced in a study of prognosis after radiotherapy for stage I lung cancer. Template was genomic DNA; TCR beta CDR3 amplified in two multiplex PCR rounds. For every TRBV and TRBJ gene, a specific primer was used in first-round PCR. TCRdb redid the calling of the multiplex PCR reads with MiXCR, one entry per CDR3 protein. The sample lists around 15,000 distinct CDR3 sequences; approximately 44% were seen once. The sample was PBMCs, taken before or after stereotactic body radiation therapy (not recorded which). The origin of the receptors is a donor aged 50 or older with non-small cell lung cancer.

This chain joins TRBV27 and TRBJ1-5; 7 bases are shared with TRBD1. The CDR3 loop spans 15 amino acids. Germline V CDR1 and CDR2: MNHEY, SMNVEV (reference sequence). Unmatched junction bases numbered 8, after V lost 4 bases and J lost 5 bases. The chain's CDR3 is CASSWRTGADQPQHF. The CDR3 DNA reads as TGTGCCAGCAGTTGGCGAACAGGGGCGGATCAGCCCCAGCATTTT.

A word on this clonotype: A much bigger clone sits one base away, suggesting this may be a read error. V usage is TRBV4-1 and J usage is TRBJ1-1; D might be TRBD1 (6 bases). Trimming pared 7 bases from V and 5 bases from J, leaving 14 bases between. The CDR3 spans 13 residues. Germline CDR1 is MGHRA and CDR2 is YSYEKL. The CDR3 loop reads CASIRGGETEAFF. DNA of the CDR3: TGCGCCAGCATCAGGGGCGGTGAAACTGAAGCTTTCTTT.

This chain joins TRBV27 and TRBJ2-7; 10 bases align to TRBD2. V was clipped by 3 bases and J by 5 bases; unmatched bases: 4. This CDR3 has 14 residues. Germline-derived CDR1 and CDR2 are MNHEY and SMNVEV (reference sequence). The CDR3 spells CASSFLAGVNEQYF. The DNA of the CDR3 is TGTGCCAGCAGTTTCCTAGCGGGAGTTAACGAGCAGTACTTC.

The chain joins TRBV3-1 to TRBJ1-5; D is uncertain. The CDR3 runs 13 residues. The ends were cut back, 4 bases at V and 4 bases at J, with 8 bases in the middle. In germline, CDR1 is LGHDT, CDR2 YNNKEL (reference sequence). The CDR3 nucleotides read TGTGCCAGCAGCCTGCAACTTAATCAGCCCCAGCATTTT. It yields the protein CASSLQLNQPQHF.

V gene TRBV6-2 or TRBV6-3 combines with J gene TRBJ1-6, with D possibly TRBD1 on 5 matching bases. There are 17 residues in the CDR3. Germline CDR1 is MNHEY and CDR2 is SVGEGT. Trimming shortened V by 5 bases and J by 0 bases, and 14 bases separated the two germline ends. The CDR3: CASSERGGSSYNSPLHF. In nucleotides, the CDR3 is TGTGCCAGCAGTGAAAGGGGAGGCAGCTCCTATAATTCACCCCTCCACTTT.

This clonotype was seen a handful of times. Given a much more abundant clone one base away, this may be a read error. The gene calls are TRBV6-2 or TRBV6-3 and TRBJ2-7; a possible D gene is TRBD2 (6 bases). This CDR3 has 14 residues. V lost 6 bases to trimming and J lost 2 bases, with 14 bases between them. From germline, CDR1 is MNHEY and CDR2 SVGEGT. The CDR3 sequence: CASSFGGAAYEQYF. CDR3 DNA sequence: TGTGCCAGCAGCTTCGGGGGAGCTGCCTACGAGCAGTACTTC.

In its sample, this clonotype was seen many times. The chain employs TRBV7-3 and TRBJ2-2; tentative D call: TRBD2 (6 bases). Germline CDR1 and CDR2: SGHTA and FQGTGA. V lost 3 bases, J lost 7 bases, and 12 bases lay in between. The CDR3 totals 14 residues. The CDR3 region is CASSFDGGIGELFF. In DNA, the CDR3 is TGTGCCAGCAGCTTTGATGGAGGGATCGGGGAGCTGTTTTTT.

In this sample, this clonotype turned up many times. This chain joins TRBV5-1 and TRBJ1-2; 7 positions agree with TRBD1. Germline loops: CDR1 SGHRS, CDR2 YFSETQ. The ends lost 2 bases at V and 6 bases at J; junction bases unmatched: 4. The CDR3 covers 13 residues. The CDR3 protein is CASSLQGSNGYTF. The CDR3 bases are TGCGCCAGCAGCTTACAGGGGAGTAATGGCTACACCTTC.

This chain connects TRBV7-8 to TRBJ1-1; unclear D gene. V gave up 5 bases and J gave up 4 bases, with 11 bases separating them. This CDR3 spans 13 amino acids. Per germline, CDR1 SGHVS and CDR2 FQNEAQ. CDR3 coding DNA: TGTGCCAGCAGCCCAAAGGCGGTCACTGAAGCTTTCTTT. It is translated as CASSPKAVTEAFF. The variable domain in full, with the rest retrieved from reference TRBV7-8 and TRBJ1-1, is GAGVSQSPRYKVAKRGQDVALRCDPISGHVSLFWYQQALGQGPEFLTYFQNEAQLDKSGLPSDRFFAERPEGSVSTLKIQRTQQEDSAVYLCASSPKAVTEAFFGQGTRLTVV.

This clonotype was found many times. The chain has TRBV28 and TRBJ2-1; 9 bases align to TRBD2. The J segment lost 1 base and the V segment lost 6 bases, leaving 4 bases of the junction unmatched. The CDR3 loop spans 15 amino acids. Germline V gene sequence: CDR1 MDHEN, CDR2 SYDVKM. The chain's CDR3 is CASRPSGVSYNEQFF. The CDR3 DNA is TGTGCCAGCAGGCCTAGCGGGGTTTCCTACAATGAGCAGTTCTTC. Full variable domain (rest looked up from reference TRBV28 and TRBJ2-1): DVKVTQSSRYLVKRTGEKVFLECVQDMDHENMFWYRQDPGLGLRLIYFSYDVKMKEKGDIPEGYSVSREKKERFSLILESASTNQTSMYLCASRPSGVSYNEQFFGPGTRLTVL.

The chain joins TRBV28 to TRBJ1-5; D is unclear. This CDR3 comprises 12 residues. Germline CDR1 is MDHEN and CDR2 is SYDVKM. V shed 6 bases and J shed 5 bases, with 8 bases lying between them. This CDR3 is CASRGYDQPQHF. CDR3 bases: TGTGCCAGCAGGGGGTACGATCAGCCCCAGCATTTT.

Details on this clonotype: This probably arose from a read error, given a far larger clone one base away. This chain connects TRBV6-5 to TRBJ1-6, with D possibly matching TRBD1 (5 bases). This CDR3 region has 15 residues. In germline, CDR1 is MNHEY, CDR2 SVGAGI. The ends were cut back, 5 bases at V and 2 bases at J, with 10 bases in the middle. This CDR3 reads CASSAKGAYNSPLHF. CDR3 nucleotide sequence: TGTGCCAGCAGTGCGAAAGGGGCCTATAATTCACCCCTCCACTTT.

The chain has TRBV6-2 or TRBV6-3 and TRBJ2-3, with D uncertain. The V and J ends lost 6 bases and 5 bases respectively, with 6 bases between them. The length of the CDR3 is 11 residues. Germline V gene lookup returns CDR1 MNHEY and CDR2 SVGEGT. CDR3 coding DNA: TGTGCCAGCAGCTTAGGAGATACGCAGTATTTT. It codes for CASSLGDTQYF.